The T cell receptor (beta chain) under discussion was sequenced for a study of shared clonotypes between healthy human individuals. Study-wide points: Few donors restricted represented genetic and exposure-history diversity.

Sequenced by immunoSEQ multiplex PCR; TCRdb stores in-frame clones only, minus some. Of 850,000 to 1,100,000 clones in the sample, 60% to 85% were seen once. A remark on this clone: As yet, its antigen is unknown.

The sequenced material came from memory CD4+ T cells from PBMCs. The subset: CD45RA-negative fraction. The clonotype originates from a man between 18 and 29 years old in good health. Some clones in this sample may be carry-over from other donors' samples.

CDR3: CASSLVSGGTDTQYF. The CDR3 coding sequence is TGTGCCAGCAGCTTGGTTTCGGGAGGCACAGATACGCAGTATTTT. The chain uses TRBV5-4 and TRBJ2-3; tentative D call: TRBD2 (6 bases). Germline CDR1 is SGHNT and CDR2 is YYREEE (reference sequence). Trimming left V 0 bases short and J 1 base short, with 9 bases between. The CDR3 extends over 15 amino acids.